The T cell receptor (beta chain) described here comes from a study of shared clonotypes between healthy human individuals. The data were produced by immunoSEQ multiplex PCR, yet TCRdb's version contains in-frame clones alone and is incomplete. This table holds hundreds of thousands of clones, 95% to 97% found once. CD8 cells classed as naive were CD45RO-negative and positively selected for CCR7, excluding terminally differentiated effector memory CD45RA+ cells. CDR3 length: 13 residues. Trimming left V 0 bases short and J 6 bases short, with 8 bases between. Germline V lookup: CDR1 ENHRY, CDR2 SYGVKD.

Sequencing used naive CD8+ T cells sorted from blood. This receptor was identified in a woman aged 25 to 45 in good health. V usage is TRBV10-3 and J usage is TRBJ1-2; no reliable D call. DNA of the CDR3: TGTGCCATCAGTGAGTCCGGGAGAGATGGCTACACCTTC. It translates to CAISESGRDGYTF.